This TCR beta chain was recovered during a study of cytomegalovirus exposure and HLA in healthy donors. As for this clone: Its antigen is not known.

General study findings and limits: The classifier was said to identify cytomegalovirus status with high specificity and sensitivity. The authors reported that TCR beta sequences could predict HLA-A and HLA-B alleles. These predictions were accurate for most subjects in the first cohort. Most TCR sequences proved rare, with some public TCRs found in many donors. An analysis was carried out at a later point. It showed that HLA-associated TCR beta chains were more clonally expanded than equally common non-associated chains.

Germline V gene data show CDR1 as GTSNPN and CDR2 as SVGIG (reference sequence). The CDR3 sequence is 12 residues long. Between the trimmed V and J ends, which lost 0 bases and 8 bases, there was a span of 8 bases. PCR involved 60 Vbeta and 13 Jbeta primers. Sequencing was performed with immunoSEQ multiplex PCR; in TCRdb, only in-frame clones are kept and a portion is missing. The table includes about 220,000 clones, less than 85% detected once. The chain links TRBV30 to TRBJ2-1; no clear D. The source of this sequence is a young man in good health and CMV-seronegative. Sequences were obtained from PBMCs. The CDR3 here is CAWSVATHEQFF. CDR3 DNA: TGTGCCTGGAGTGTTGCTACTCATGAGCAGTTCTTC.